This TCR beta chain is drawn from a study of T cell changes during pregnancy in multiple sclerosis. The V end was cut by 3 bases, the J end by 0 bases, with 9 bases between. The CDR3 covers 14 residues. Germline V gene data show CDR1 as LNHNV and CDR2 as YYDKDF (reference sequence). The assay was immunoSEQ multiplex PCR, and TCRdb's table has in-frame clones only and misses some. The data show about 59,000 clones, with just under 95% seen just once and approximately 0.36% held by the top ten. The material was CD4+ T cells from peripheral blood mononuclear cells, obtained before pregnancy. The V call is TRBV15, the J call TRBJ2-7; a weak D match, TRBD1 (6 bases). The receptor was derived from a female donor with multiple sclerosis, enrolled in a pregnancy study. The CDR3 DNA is TGTGCCACCAGCAGCGGGACACGCTCCTACGAGCAGTACTTC. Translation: CATSSGTRSYEQYF.